What follows are 5 T cell receptor beta chains derived from one specimen sequenced in a study of post-analysis software for immune sequencing data. Notes on the study in general: When patients were compared with controls, about five TRBV segments were more frequent, TRBV5-6, TRBV5-1 and TRBV20-1 among them.

These receptors lack a known antigen. The TCR beta cDNA libraries carried unique molecular identifiers. TCRdb re-called the PCR reads through MiXCR, storing one row per CDR3 protein. The sample has under 900,000 distinct CDR3 sequences; roughly 58% are singletons. The specimen sequenced was blood. These receptors were taken from a girl under 18 with multiple sclerosis.

The chain links TRBV27 to TRBJ1-2; D possibly corresponds to TRBD1 (5 bases). V lost 3 bases and J 7 bases, leaving 15 bases between the germline ends. Per germline, CDR1 MNHEY and CDR2 SMNVEV (reference sequence). The CDR3 has 14 amino acids. The CDR3 reads CASSFNVGALGYTF. CDR3 nucleotide sequence: TGTGCCAGCAGTTTCAACGTCGGGGCGCTTGGCTACACCTTC.

This clonotype was picked up a small number of times. The chain is built from TRBV7-3 and TRBJ2-1; TRBD2 aligns across 9 bases. The V gene end was trimmed by 5 bases and the J gene end by 4 bases; junction bases not matched to a gene: 9. Germline V gives CDR1 SGHTA, CDR2 FQGTGA. This CDR3 is built from 16 residues. CDR3 DNA: TGTGCCAGCAGCCCTCCTAGCGGGGCCCGTTACAATGAGCAGTTCTTC. Its translation is CASSPPSGARYNEQFF.

The rearrangement joins TRBV12-5 to TRBJ1-6, with D unclear. V lost 5 bases and J lost 5, with 10 bases in between. The CDR3 contains 14 residues. Germline lookup yields CDR1 LGHNT and CDR2 FRNRAP. CDR3 region: CASGPGRNNSPLHF. The CDR3 DNA sequence: TGTGCTAGTGGTCCCGGACGGAATAATTCACCCCTCCACTTT.

Only a few counts were recorded for this clonotype. The CDR3 loop reads CSARGPQGDTQYF. CDR3 bases: TGCAGTGCTAGGGGACCTCAGGGAGATACGCAGTATTTT. The chain employs TRBV20-1 and TRBJ2-3; D assignment may be TRBD1 or TRBD2 (5 bases each). The CDR3 runs to 13 residues. V was clipped by 3 bases and J by 5 bases, with 12 bases between them. Germline V lookup: CDR1 DFQATT, CDR2 SNEGSKA (reference sequence).

The genes are TRBV10-3 and TRBJ1-2; 9 bases match TRBD1. Germline V gene lookup returns CDR1 ENHRY and CDR2 SYGVKD. CDR3 length: 14 residues. Trimming at V came to 4 bases and at J to 4 bases, leaving 4 bases not matched to a gene. CDR3: CAISAGQGSYGYTF. The CDR3 DNA is TGTGCCATCAGTGCAGGACAGGGGAGCTATGGCTACACCTTC.